This TCR beta chain was sequenced in a study of blood T cell repertoires in COVID-19. This clone was detected only a few times. The table came from immunoSEQ multiplex PCR; TCRdb's copy has only in-frame clones and leaves some out. The data show 100,000 to 150,000 clones, over 80% seen once. Germline trimming cut 3 bases from V and 4 bases from J; bases unmatched to any gene: 5. Germline lookup yields CDR1 MNHEY and CDR2 SMNVEV (reference sequence). CDR3 length: 14 residues. Sequenced material: peripheral blood. The receptor was isolated from a man between 60 and 75 years old with acute or convalescent COVID-19. The chain recombines TRBV27 with TRBJ1-2, with 7 bases lining up with TRBD1. The CDR3 protein is CASSFLGGGYGYTF. CDR3 in DNA: TGTGCCAGCAGTTTTTTAGGGGGCGGCTATGGCTACACCTTC.